The rows below give T cell receptor beta chains drawn from one sample of a study of cytomegalovirus exposure and HLA in healthy donors. Clones were sequenced by immunoSEQ multiplex PCR, and TCRdb holds only the in-frame ones, with some missing. The sample holds 110,000 to 150,000 clones, 82% seen once. Material for sequencing was PBMCs. Source of these receptors: a male donor in good health and CMV-seronegative. The CDR3 runs from the conserved cysteine through the conserved F or W. Each record gives: clone size, D gene, V gene, J gene, CDR3 DNA, CDR3 protein. D genes are given only for firm matches. Some rows have no size entry. The others give once, few or many, or a class for an expanded clone.

>-|-|TRBV7-3|TRBJ1-3
TGTGCCAGCAGCCCCTACGGGCGGGGCTCTGGAAACACCATATATTTT
CASSPYGRGSGNTIYF
>-|-|TRBV28|TRBJ1-1
TGTGCCAGCAGTTCGACAGCTAAGAACACTGAAGCTTTCTTT
CASSSTAKNTEAFF
>-|TRBD1|TRBV7-2|TRBJ1-2
TGTGCCAGCAGCCGAGGTGGGACAGGGGAATCGAACTATGGCTACACCTTC
CASSRGGTGESNYGYTF
>-|-|TRBV6-1|TRBJ1-1
TGTGCCAGCAGTGAAGTTCGGGGGACTGAAGCTTTCTTT
CASSEVRGTEAFF
>-|TRBD2|TRBV29-1|TRBJ2-5
TGCAGCGTTGAAACTAGCGGGGTTAAAGAGACCCAGTACTTC
CSVETSGVKETQYF
>-|-|TRBV28|TRBJ2-1
TGTGCCAGCAACCTAAGTGGCGGGATCTCCTACAATGAGCAGTTCTTC
CASNLSGGISYNEQFF
>-|-|TRBV6-1|TRBJ1-4
TGTGCCAGCAGTGAAGGGGCGGGGATTGGTGAAAAACTGTTTTTT
CASSEGAGIGEKLFF
>-|TRBD2|TRBV28|TRBJ2-6
TGTGCCAGCAGTTTGCGCCGGGGGGGCCCGGGGGCCAACGTCCTGACTTTC
CASSLRRGGPGANVLTF
>once|-|TRBV28|TRBJ2-1
TGTGCCAGCACCTTGCGGGCCCCGAGCTCCTACAATGAGCAGTTCTTC
CASTLRAPSSYNEQFF
>-|-|TRBV2|TRBJ1-1
TGTGCCAGCAGTGTCGGGGGTCTGAGCACTGAAGCTTTCTTT
CASSVGGLSTEAFF
>-|-|TRBV9|TRBJ1-6
TGTGCCAGCAGCGTAGGGGGAAAAGGGGATTCACCCCTCCACTTT
CASSVGGKGDSPLHF
>few|-|TRBV14|TRBJ1-1
TGTGCCAGCAGCCAACAGGGTCACACTGAAGCTTTCTTT
CASSQQGHTEAFF
>-|TRBD1|TRBV5-1|TRBJ1-1
TGCGCCAGCAGCTCCTGGACAGGGGGATGGACTGAAGCTTTCTTT
CASSSWTGGWTEAFF
>-|TRBD2|TRBV27|TRBJ2-7
TGTGCCAGCAGTTTTTGGCAGCGGGGCACACTACGGGGGCAGTACTTC
CASSFWQRGTLRGQYF
>few|-|TRBV7-9|TRBJ2-1
TGTGCCAGCAGCTTAGCGAACACATACAATGAGCAGTTCTTC
CASSLANTYNEQFF
>-|-|TRBV6-5|TRBJ1-4
TGTGCCAGCAGTATGGACAGATTTAATGAAAAACTGTTTTTT
CASSMDRFNEKLFF
>-|-|TRBV23-1|TRBJ1-1
TGCGCCAGCAGTCAATGGGGGCCGCGCACTGAAGCTTTCTTT
CASSQWGPRTEAFF
>-|TRBD1|TRBV9|TRBJ2-1
TGTGCCAGCAGCAAGCAGACAGGGAAGACCTACAATGAGCAGTTCTTC
CASSKQTGKTYNEQFF
>-|TRBD1|TRBV7-9|TRBJ1-1
TGTGCCAGCCGCTCCGGGACAGGGCATGGGAACACTGAAGCTTTCTTT
CASRSGTGHGNTEAFF
>few|TRBD2|TRBV27|TRBJ2-5
TGTGCCAGCAGACCCCCGGGACTAGCGGGGGGGCAAGAGACCCAGTACTTC
CASRPPGLAGGQETQYF
>-|TRBD2|TRBV15|TRBJ2-3
TGTGCCACCAGCAGAGTGAGGACTAGCGGGTCCGCAGATACGCAGTATTTT
CATSRVRTSGSADTQYF
>-|-|TRBV7-9|TRBJ1-1
TGTGCCAGCAGCCCAGGTTCTGAAGCTTTCTTT
CASSPGSEAFF
>-|TRBD2|TRBV19|TRBJ2-7
TGTGCCAGTAGCCTATTAAGGACTAGCGGGACGGACGAGCAGTACTTC
CASSLLRTSGTDEQYF